The 10 T cell receptor beta chains below were found in one sample sequenced in a study of shared clonotypes between healthy human individuals. Data came from immunoSEQ multiplex PCR; TCRdb stores just in-frame clones and leaves some out. The sample consists of approximately 530,000 clones, approximately 95% of them appearing once. Material for sequencing was naive CD4+ T cells sorted from blood. Subset: CD45RA+ positively selected. The receptors were sampled from a woman under 40 in good health.

This chain links TRBV19 with TRBJ2-1; 7 nucleotides match TRBD2. Looked up from germline, CDR1 is LNHDA and CDR2 is SQIVND (reference sequence). This CDR3 has 14 residues. V lost 7 bases and J lost 6; bases outside the gene matches: 9. The CDR3 region is CASNGGRAGNEQFF. The CDR3 DNA is TGTGCCAGTAATGGTGGGAGGGCCGGCAATGAGCAGTTCTTC.

This chain uses TRBV30 with TRBJ2-6; no reliable D call. Trimming pared 1 base from V and 0 bases from J, leaving 16 bases between. Germline V CDR1 and CDR2: GTSNPN, SVGIG (reference sequence). CDR3 length equals 18 residues. Written as DNA, the CDR3 is TGTGCCTGGAGTGACCCCCCTGACCGGGTCTCTGGGGCCAACGTCCTGACTTTC. Its translation is CAWSDPPDRVSGANVLTF.

The chain links TRBV2 to TRBJ2-3; 11 positions match TRBD2. The junction had 11 bases not matched to a gene; V was cut back by 9 bases and J by 6 bases. In germline, CDR1 is SNHLY, CDR2 FYNNEI. This CDR3 region has 15 residues. DNA for the CDR3: TGTGCCAGTATAGGAGTAGCGGGAGGGCATGATACGCAGTATTTT. Translation gives CASIGVAGGHDTQYF.

V is TRBV5-6 and J is TRBJ2-7; D is perhaps TRBD1 (7 bases). Per germline, CDR1 SGHDT and CDR2 YYEEEE. The CDR3 extends over 17 amino acids. The germline V and J ends were trimmed by 3 bases and 4 bases, with 23 bases remaining between them. The CDR3 loop reads CASSSHPEGQTSYEQYF. The CDR3, as DNA: TGTGCCAGCAGCTCTCACCCGGAGGGACAGACTTCTTACGAGCAGTACTTC.

V is TRBV10-2 and J is TRBJ2-7, with D maybe TRBD1 (6 bases). Germline-derived CDR1 and CDR2 are WSHSY and SAAADI. The CDR3 runs 13 residues. Trimming removed 7 bases from V and 4 bases from J, with 14 bases in between. The CDR3, as DNA: TGCGCCAGCACTGAAGGACAGAAGTACGAGCAGTACTTC. This gives the protein CASTEGQKYEQYF.

The V gene is TRBV6-1, the J gene TRBJ1-5; D is ambiguous. Trimming pared 3 bases from V and 3 bases from J, leaving 12 bases between. The germline gives CDR1 MNHNS, CDR2 SASEGT. The CDR3 length is 15 residues. This CDR3 reads CASSDTWQFNQPQHF. CDR3 nucleotide sequence: TGTGCCAGCAGTGATACGTGGCAGTTCAATCAGCCCCAGCATTTT.

CDR3 loop: CASGLTGGEQFF. Here the CDR3 DNA reads TGTGCTAGTGGCTTGACAGGGGGTGAGCAGTTCTTC. This chain links TRBV12-5 with TRBJ2-1; 9 bases are a match to TRBD1. The germline V gene encodes CDR1 LGHNT and CDR2 FRNRAP. V shed 6 bases and J 9 bases; nucleotides not matched to a gene: 3. The CDR3 runs 12 residues.

The V call is TRBV28, the J call TRBJ2-7; 10 bases map to TRBD1. J gave up 5 bases and V 4 bases, and 5 bases lay outside the gene matches. The CDR3 sequence is 14 residues long. Germline CDR1 and CDR2: MDHEN and SYDVKM. CDR3 region: CASSSGQGGDEQYF. The CDR3, as DNA: TGTGCCAGCAGTTCTGGACAGGGGGGGGACGAGCAGTACTTC.

Note on this clone: Additional DNA sequences in this sample encode the identical CDR3. The V call is TRBV5-1, the J call TRBJ1-1, with unresolved D. CDR1 is SGHRS, CDR2 YFSETQ, per germline. Trimming removed 0 bases at V and 1 base at J, with 4 bases between. CDR3 length: 13 amino acids. DNA of the CDR3: TGCGCCAGCAGCTTGGAGGGGAACACTGAAGCTTTCTTT. It codes for CASSLEGNTEAFF.

A note on this clone: At one end, the junction sequence differs from germline, possibly due to a read error. The V call is TRBV11-2, the J call TRBJ2-2; D is perhaps TRBD1 or TRBD2 (5 bases each). CDR3 length equals 13 residues. Germline V gene sequence: CDR1 SGHAT, CDR2 FQNNGV. The CDR3 region is CASSLEWGRELFF. In DNA, the CDR3 is TGTGCCAGCAGCCTAGAGTGGGGACGGGAGCTGTTTTTT. Filled out from reference TRBV11-2 and TRBJ2-2, the complete variable domain reads EAGVAQSPRYKIIEKRQSVAFWCNPISGHATLYWYQQILGQGPKLLIQFQNNGVVDDSQLPKDRFSAERLKGVDSTLKIQPAKLEDSAVYLCASSLEWGRELFFGEGSRLTVL.